The 2 T cell receptor beta chains given below trace back to one sample, sequenced in a study of radiotherapy plus CTLA-4 blockade in lung cancer. Using immunoSEQ multiplex PCR, the repertoire was profiled, and TCRdb retains in-frame clones only, with some absent. Of roughly 68,000 clones listed, 78% are singletons. The input for sequencing was peripheral blood, taken from a patient treated with radiotherapy plus ipilimumab. The receptors derive from a human donor with non-small cell lung cancer who had a complete response to radiotherapy plus ipilimumab.

On this clone itself: The same CDR3 arises from other DNA sequences in this sample as well. The chain uses TRBV9 and TRBJ1-5; a weak D match, TRBD1 (6 bases). CDR3 length equals 15 residues. V was pared by 3 bases and J by 3 bases, with 13 bases between. Germline V gene data show CDR1 as SGDLS and CDR2 as YYNGEE. The DNA for the CDR3 is TGTGCCAGCAGCGCAGAGGACAGAATCAATCAGCCCCAGCATTTT. Its translation is CASSAEDRINQPQHF.

The chain couples TRBV5-6 to TRBJ1-2; D ambiguous. The CDR3 loop spans 13 amino acids. Trimming removed 4 bases at V and 8 bases at J, with 15 bases between. The V gene's germline CDR1 is SGHDT and CDR2 YYEEEE. CDR3 loop: CASSAKEGRGYTF. CDR3 DNA: TGTGCCAGCAGCGCGAAGGAAGGGAGGGGCTACACCTTC.